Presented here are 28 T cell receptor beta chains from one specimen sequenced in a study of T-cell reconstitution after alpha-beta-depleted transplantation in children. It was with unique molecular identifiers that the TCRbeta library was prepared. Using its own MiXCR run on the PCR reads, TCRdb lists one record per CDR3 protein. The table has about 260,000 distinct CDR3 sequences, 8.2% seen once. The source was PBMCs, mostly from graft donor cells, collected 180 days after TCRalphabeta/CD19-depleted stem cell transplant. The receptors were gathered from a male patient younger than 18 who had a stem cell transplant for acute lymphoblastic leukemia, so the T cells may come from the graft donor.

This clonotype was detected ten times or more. The CDR3 coding sequence is TGTGCCAGCAGCCTCGGATGGGGGCCTTCGGACTCCTACGAGCAGTACTTC. This codes for CASSLGWGPSDSYEQYF. This sequence joins TRBV4-2 and TRBJ2-7, with a weak D call TRBD1 (6 bases). The V gene's germline CDR1 is LGHNA and CDR2 YNFKEQ. V lost 4 bases to trimming and J lost 0 bases, with 19 bases between them. CDR3 size: 17 residues.

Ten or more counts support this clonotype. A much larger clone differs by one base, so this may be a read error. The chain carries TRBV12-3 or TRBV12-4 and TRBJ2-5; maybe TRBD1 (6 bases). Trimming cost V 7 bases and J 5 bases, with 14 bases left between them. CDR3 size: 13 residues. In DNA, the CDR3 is TGTGCCAGCACCCCCGACAGGAGGGAGACCCAGTACTTC. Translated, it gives CASTPDRRETQYF.

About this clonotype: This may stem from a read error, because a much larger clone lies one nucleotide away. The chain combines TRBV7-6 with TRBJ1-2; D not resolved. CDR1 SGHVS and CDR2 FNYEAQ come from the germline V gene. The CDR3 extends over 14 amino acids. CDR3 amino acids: CARSLIPLSGGYTF. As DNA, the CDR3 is TGTGCCAGAAGCTTAATCCCCCTAAGTGGGGGCTACACCTTC. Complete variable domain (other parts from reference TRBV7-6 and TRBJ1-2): GAGVSQSPRYKVTKRGQDVALRCDPISGHVSLYWYRQALGQGPEFLTYFNYEAQQDKSGLPNDRFSAERPEGSISTLTIQRTEQRDSAMYRCARSLIPLSGGYTFGSGTRLTVV.

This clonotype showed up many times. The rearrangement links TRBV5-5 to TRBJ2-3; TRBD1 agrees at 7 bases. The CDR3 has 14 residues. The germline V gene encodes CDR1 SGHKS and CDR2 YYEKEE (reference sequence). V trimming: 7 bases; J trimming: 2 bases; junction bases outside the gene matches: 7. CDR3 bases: TGTGCCAGCGGTAAGAGGGGGCACACAGATACGCAGTATTTT. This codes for CASGKRGHTDTQYF.

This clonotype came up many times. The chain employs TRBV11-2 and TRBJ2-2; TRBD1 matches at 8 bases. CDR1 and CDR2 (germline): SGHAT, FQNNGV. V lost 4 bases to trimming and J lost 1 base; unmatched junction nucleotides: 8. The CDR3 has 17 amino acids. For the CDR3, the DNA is TGTGCCAGCAGCTCCTCATGGACAGGGTTGAACACCGGGGAGCTGTTTTTT. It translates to CASSSSWTGLNTGELFF.

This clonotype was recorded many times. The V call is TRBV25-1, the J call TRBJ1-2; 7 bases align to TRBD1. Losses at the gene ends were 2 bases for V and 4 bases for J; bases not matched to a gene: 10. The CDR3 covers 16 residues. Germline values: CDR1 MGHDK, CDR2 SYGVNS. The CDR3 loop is CASSEGGRGKSYGYTF. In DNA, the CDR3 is TGTGCCAGCAGTGAAGGCGGCAGGGGGAAGTCCTATGGCTACACCTTC.

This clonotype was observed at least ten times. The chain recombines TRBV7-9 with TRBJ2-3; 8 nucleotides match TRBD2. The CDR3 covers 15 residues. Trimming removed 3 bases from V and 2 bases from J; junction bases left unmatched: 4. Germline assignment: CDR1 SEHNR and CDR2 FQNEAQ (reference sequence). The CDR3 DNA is TGTGCCAGCAGCTTCTGGCGGGGGGACACAGATACGCAGTATTTT. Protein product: CASSFWRGDTDTQYF. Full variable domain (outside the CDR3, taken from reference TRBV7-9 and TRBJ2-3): DTGVSQNPRHKITKRGQNVTFRCDPISEHNRLYWYRQTLGQGPEFLTYFQNEAQLEKSRLLSDRFSAERPKGSFSTLEIQRTEQGDSAMYLCASSFWRGDTDTQYFGPGTRLTVL.

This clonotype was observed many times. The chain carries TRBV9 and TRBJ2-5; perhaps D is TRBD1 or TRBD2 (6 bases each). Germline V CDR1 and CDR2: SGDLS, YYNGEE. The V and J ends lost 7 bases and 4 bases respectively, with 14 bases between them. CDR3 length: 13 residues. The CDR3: CASGGPTVETQYF. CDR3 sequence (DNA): TGTGCCAGCGGGGGGCCCACGGTAGAGACCCAGTACTTC.

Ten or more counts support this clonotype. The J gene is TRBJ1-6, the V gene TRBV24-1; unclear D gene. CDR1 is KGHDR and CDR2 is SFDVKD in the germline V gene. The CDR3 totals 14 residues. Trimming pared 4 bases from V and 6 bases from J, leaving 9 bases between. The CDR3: CATSEGRPNSPLHF. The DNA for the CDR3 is TGTGCCACCAGTGAAGGGCGTCCTAATTCACCCCTCCACTTT.

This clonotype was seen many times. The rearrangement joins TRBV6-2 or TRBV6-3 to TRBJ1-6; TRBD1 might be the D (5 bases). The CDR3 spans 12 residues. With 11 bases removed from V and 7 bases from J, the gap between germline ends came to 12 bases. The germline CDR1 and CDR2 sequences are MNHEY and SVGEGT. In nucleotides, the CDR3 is TGTGCCGCACAGGCGGGGAATTCACCCCTCCACTTT. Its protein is CAAQAGNSPLHF.

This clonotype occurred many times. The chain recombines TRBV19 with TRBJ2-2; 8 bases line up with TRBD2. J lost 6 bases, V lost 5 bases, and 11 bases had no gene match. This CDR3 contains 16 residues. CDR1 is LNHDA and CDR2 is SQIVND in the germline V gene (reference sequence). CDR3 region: CASSSIAGLVAGELFF. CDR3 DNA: TGTGCCAGTAGTTCCATAGCGGGACTTGTTGCCGGGGAGCTGTTTTTT.

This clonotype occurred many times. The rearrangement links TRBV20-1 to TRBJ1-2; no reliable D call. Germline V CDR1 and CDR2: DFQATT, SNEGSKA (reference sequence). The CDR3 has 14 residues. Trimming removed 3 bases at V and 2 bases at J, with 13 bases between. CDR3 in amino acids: CSARASPTNYGYTF. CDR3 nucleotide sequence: TGCAGTGCTAGGGCCAGCCCTACCAACTATGGCTACACCTTC.

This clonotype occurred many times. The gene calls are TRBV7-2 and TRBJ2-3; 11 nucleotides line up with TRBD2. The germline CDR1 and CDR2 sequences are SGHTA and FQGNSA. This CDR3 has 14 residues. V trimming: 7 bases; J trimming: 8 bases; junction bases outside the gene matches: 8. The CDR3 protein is CASILAGGIGTQYF. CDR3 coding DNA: TGTGCCAGCATTTTAGCGGGGGGGATTGGTACGCAGTATTTT.

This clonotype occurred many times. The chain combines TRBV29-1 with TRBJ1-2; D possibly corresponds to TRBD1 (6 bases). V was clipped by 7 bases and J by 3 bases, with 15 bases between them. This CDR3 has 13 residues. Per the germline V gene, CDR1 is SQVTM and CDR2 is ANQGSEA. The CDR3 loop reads CSALSGGDYGYTF. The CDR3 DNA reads TGCAGCGCCTTATCGGGGGGCGACTATGGCTACACCTTC.

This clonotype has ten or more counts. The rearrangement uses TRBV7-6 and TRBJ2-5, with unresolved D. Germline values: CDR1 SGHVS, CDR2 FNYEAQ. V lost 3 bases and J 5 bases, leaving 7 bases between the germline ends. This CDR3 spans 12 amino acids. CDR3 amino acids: CASSFARETQYF. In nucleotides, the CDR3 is TGTGCCAGCAGCTTTGCGCGGGAGACCCAGTACTTC.

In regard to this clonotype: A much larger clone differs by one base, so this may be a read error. The CDR3 DNA follows: TGCGCCAGCAGCTTATGGGGGGCTAACGATCAGTACTTC. Translation gives CASSLWGANDQYF. V and J are TRBV5-1 and TRBJ2-7; D tentatively reads TRBD1 or TRBD2 (6 bases each). The CDR3 contains 13 residues. Germline V gives CDR1 SGHRS, CDR2 YFSETQ.

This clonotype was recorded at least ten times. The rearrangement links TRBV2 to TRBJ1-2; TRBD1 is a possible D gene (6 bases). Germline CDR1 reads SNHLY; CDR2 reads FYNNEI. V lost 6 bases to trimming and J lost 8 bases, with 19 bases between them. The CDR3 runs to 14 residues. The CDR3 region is CASSATGTSYGYTF. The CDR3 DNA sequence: TGTGCCAGCAGCGCGACCGGGACATCGTACGGCTACACCTTC. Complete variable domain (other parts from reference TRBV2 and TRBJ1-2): EPEVTQTPSHQVTQMGQEVILRCVPISNHLYFYWYRQILGQKVEFLVSFYNNEISEKSEIFDDQFSVERPDGSNFTLKIRSTKLEDSAMYFCASSATGTSYGYTFGSGTRLTVV.

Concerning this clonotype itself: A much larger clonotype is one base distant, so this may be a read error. The CDR3 nucleotides read TGTGCCAGCACAGGGGGGTTGTACAATGAGCAGTTCTTC. Encoded protein: CASTGGLYNEQFF. The chain combines TRBV28 with TRBJ2-1, with a possible D match to TRBD1 (7 bases). The CDR3 has 13 amino acids. Looked up from germline, CDR1 is MDHEN and CDR2 is SYDVKM. With 7 bases removed from V and 4 bases from J, the gap between germline ends came to 11 bases.

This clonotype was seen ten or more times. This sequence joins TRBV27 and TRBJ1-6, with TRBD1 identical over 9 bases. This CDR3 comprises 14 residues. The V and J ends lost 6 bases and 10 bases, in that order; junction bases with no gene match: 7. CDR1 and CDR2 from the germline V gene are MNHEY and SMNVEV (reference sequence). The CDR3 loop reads CASRRTGVYSPLHF. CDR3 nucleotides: TGTGCCAGCAGGCGGACAGGGGTATACTCACCCCTCCACTTT.

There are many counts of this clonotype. CDR3: CASSSSGAYQETQYF. For the CDR3, the DNA is TGTGCCAGCAGTTCTAGCGGGGCGTACCAAGAGACCCAGTACTTC. This chain connects TRBV28 to TRBJ2-5, with 9 bases fitting TRBD2. The germline CDR1 and CDR2 sequences are MDHEN and SYDVKM. The CDR3 totals 15 residues. Losses at the gene ends were 4 bases for V and 0 bases for J; bases not matched to a gene: 3.

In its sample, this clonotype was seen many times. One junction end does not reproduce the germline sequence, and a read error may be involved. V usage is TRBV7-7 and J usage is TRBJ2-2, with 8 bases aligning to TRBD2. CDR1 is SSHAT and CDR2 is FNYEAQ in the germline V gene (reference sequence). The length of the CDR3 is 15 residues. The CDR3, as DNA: TGTGCTAGCAGCTCCAGCGGGAGCAGAACCGGGGAGCTGTTTTTT. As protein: CASSSSGSRTGELFF.

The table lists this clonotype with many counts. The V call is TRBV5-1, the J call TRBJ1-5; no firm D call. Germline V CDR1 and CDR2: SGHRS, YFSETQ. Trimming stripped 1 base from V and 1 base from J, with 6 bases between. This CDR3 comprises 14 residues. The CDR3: CASSLSGSNQPQHF. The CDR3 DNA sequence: TGCGCCAGCAGCTTGAGTGGGAGCAATCAGCCCCAGCATTTT.

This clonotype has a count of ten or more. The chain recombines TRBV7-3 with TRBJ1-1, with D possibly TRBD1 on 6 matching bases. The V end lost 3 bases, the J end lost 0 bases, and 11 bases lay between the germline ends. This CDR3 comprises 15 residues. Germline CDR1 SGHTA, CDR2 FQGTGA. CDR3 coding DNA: TGTGCCAGCAGCTTGCAGGGGCCGATGAACACTGAAGCTTTCTTT. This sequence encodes CASSLQGPMNTEAFF.

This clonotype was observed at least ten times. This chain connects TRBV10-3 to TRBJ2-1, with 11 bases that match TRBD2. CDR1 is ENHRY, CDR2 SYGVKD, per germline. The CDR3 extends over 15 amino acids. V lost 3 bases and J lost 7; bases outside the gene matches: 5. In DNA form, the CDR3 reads TGTGCCATCAGTGACAGTAGCGGGGGGGCGAATGAGCAGTTCTTC. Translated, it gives CAISDSSGGANEQFF.

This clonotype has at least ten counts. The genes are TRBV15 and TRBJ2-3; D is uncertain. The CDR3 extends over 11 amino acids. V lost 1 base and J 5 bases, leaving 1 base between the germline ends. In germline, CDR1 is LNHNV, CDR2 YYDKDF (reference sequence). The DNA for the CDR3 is TGTGCCACCAGCAGAGGAGATACGCAGTATTTT. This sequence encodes CATSRGDTQYF.

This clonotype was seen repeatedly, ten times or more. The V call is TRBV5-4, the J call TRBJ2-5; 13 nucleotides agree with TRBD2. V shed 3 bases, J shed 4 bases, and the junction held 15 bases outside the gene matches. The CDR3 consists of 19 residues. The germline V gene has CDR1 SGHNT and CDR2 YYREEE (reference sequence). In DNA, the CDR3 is TGTGCCAGCAGCTCCCAACTAGCGGGAGGGCCGGGGCAAAGAGAGACCCAGTACTTC. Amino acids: CASSSQLAGGPGQRETQYF.

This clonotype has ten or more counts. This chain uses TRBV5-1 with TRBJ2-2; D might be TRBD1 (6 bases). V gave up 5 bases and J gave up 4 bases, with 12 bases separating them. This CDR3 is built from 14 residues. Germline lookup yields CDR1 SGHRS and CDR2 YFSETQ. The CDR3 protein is CASSLTGTTGELFF. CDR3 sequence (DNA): TGCGCCAGCAGTCTCACAGGGACCACCGGGGAGCTGTTTTTT.

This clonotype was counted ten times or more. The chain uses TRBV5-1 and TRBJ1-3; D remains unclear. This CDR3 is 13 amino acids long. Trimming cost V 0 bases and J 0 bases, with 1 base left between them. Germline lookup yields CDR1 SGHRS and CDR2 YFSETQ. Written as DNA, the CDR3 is TGCGCCAGCAGCTTGGACTCTGGAAACACCATATATTTT. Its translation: CASSLDSGNTIYF.